These 26 T cell receptor beta chains were all obtained from the same sample, sequenced in a study of OX40 agonist ivuxolimab in advanced cancers. Generated by immunoSEQ multiplex PCR, the TCRdb table keeps only in-frame clones and is missing some. The sample shows 61,000 or so clones, under 85% of them seen only once. This specimen consisted of CD4+ or CD8+ T cells sorted from blood, obtained in a trial of the OX40 agonist ivuxolimab. The receptors were gathered from an adult with an advanced solid tumor such as melanoma, head and neck, liver or kidney cancer.

This clone came up a few times. The chain employs TRBV2 and TRBJ1-4; maybe TRBD1 (5 bases). The CDR3 extends over 13 amino acids. Germline CDR1 is SNHLY and CDR2 is FYNNEI. Trimming stripped 2 bases from V and 11 bases from J, with 12 bases between. CDR3 sequence: CASSELGRGKLFF. The CDR3 region has the DNA TGTGCCAGCAGTGAACTTGGGCGGGGGAAACTGTTTTTT.

The chain carries TRBV5-6 and TRBJ1-1, with D maybe TRBD1 (6 bases). The CDR3 extends over 14 amino acids. Per the germline V gene, CDR1 is SGHDT and CDR2 is YYEEEE. Trimming left V 2 bases short and J 1 base short, with 9 bases between. The CDR3 sequence is CASSFLRGNTEAFF. As DNA, the CDR3 is TGTGCCAGCAGCTTTCTCAGGGGGAACACTGAAGCTTTCTTT.

V and J are TRBV18 and TRBJ2-3, with TRBD2 matching 8 bases. Germline CDR1 is KGHSH and CDR2 is LQKENI. CDR3 length: 13 residues. Trimming took 7 bases from V and 4 from J; bases not matched to a gene: 4. CDR3 residues: CASFDGGADTQYF. The CDR3 DNA sequence: TGTGCCAGCTTTGACGGGGGGGCAGATACGCAGTATTTT.

The J gene is TRBJ1-2, the V gene TRBV7-9; 9 positions agree with TRBD1. V shed 5 bases, J shed 3 bases, and the junction held 4 bases outside the gene matches. The germline gives CDR1 SEHNR, CDR2 FQNEAQ (reference sequence). This CDR3 is 14 amino acids long. CDR3 DNA sequence: TGTGCCAGCAGCGGGACAGGGTCGGACTATGGCTACACCTTC. Residues: CASSGTGSDYGYTF.

The chain carries TRBV19 and TRBJ2-6; D gene unclear. Germline loops: CDR1 LNHDA, CDR2 SQIVND (reference sequence). Between the trimmed V and J ends, which lost 6 bases and 1 base, there was a span of 7 bases. This CDR3 has 14 residues. Written as DNA, the CDR3 is TGTGCCAGTAGATTGTCGTCTGGGGCCAACGTCCTGACTTTC. This gives the protein CASRLSSGANVLTF.

The genes are TRBV9 and TRBJ2-1, with TRBD2 matching over 7 bases. Trimming took 0 bases from V and 3 from J; bases not matched to a gene: 3. This CDR3 is 15 amino acids long. CDR1 is SGDLS, CDR2 YYNGEE, per germline. CDR3: CASSVDGGNYNEQFF. Written as DNA, the CDR3 is TGTGCCAGCAGCGTAGACGGGGGGAACTACAATGAGCAGTTCTTC.

The chain combines TRBV27 with TRBJ2-3; possibly TRBD2 for D (5 bases). In germline, CDR1 is MNHEY, CDR2 SMNVEV (reference sequence). The CDR3 has 15 residues. The V gene lost 4 bases and the J gene lost 4 bases, with 15 bases spanning the gap. The chain's CDR3 is CASSSGLASPDTQYF. As DNA, the CDR3 is TGTGCCAGCAGTTCCGGACTGGCATCTCCAGATACGCAGTATTTT.

The chain recombines TRBV5-4 with TRBJ2-2; unclear D gene. Germline CDR1 SGHNT, CDR2 YYREEE (reference sequence). Trimming cost V 2 bases and J 1 base, with 6 bases left between them. CDR3 size: 14 residues. Written as DNA, the CDR3 is TGTGCCAGCAGCTTTCTGGAGAACACCGGGGAGCTGTTTTTT. Translated, it gives CASSFLENTGELFF.

The chain links TRBV6-1 to TRBJ1-2, with D perhaps matching TRBD1 (6 bases). Per germline, CDR1 MNHNS and CDR2 SASEGT. The V end lost 5 bases, the J end lost 4 bases, and 17 bases lay between the germline ends. The CDR3 is 15 amino acids. The CDR3 coding sequence is TGTGCCAGCAGTCAAAGGCGCGGACAGAGCTATGGCTACACCTTC. Its translation: CASSQRRGQSYGYTF.

This clone was counted only a few times. The chain uses TRBV6-5 and TRBJ1-1; D may be TRBD1 (5 bases). V was shortened by 2 bases and J by 3 bases, with 7 bases between the two germline ends. This CDR3 region has 13 residues. Germline V gene data show CDR1 as MNHEY and CDR2 as SVGAGI. The CDR3 nucleotides are TGTGCCAGCAGTTACCGCAGGGACACTGAAGCTTTCTTT. Its translation: CASSYRRDTEAFF.

The CDR3 DNA is TGCAGCGTGTTGGACCAAGGGGCCAACCGGAGGTTTTTT. Protein sequence: CSVLDQGANRRFF. The chain is built from TRBV29-1 and TRBJ1-4, with TRBD1 as a possible D gene (5 bases). The CDR3 length is 13 residues. Looked up from germline, CDR1 is SQVTM and CDR2 is ANQGSEA. V was cut by 6 bases and J by 16 bases, with 24 bases left in between.

The chain couples TRBV7-3 to TRBJ2-2; tentative D call: TRBD2 (6 bases). Germline CDR1 is SGHTA and CDR2 is FQGTGA. There are 17 residues in the CDR3. The ends were cut back, 6 bases at V and 0 bases at J, with 17 bases in the middle. The CDR3 loop is CASSLSLAEANTGELFF. In nucleotides, the CDR3 is TGTGCCAGCAGTCTCTCTTTAGCGGAAGCGAACACCGGGGAGCTGTTTTTT.

About this clone itself: At one boundary the junction diverges from the germline segment, which might be a read error. The rearrangement links TRBV2 to TRBJ1-1, with D hard to call. The V gene's germline CDR1 is SNHLY and CDR2 FYNNEI. The CDR3 consists of 11 residues. For the CDR3, the DNA is TGTGCCAGCAGCGAAGAGACTGAAGCTTTCTTT. It codes for CASSEETEAFF.

The genes are TRBV14 and TRBJ1-6, with 8 positions matching TRBD1. The CDR3 is 16 amino acids. Germline-derived CDR1 and CDR2 are SGHDN and FVKESK. Unmatched junction bases numbered 9, after V lost 4 bases and J lost 7 bases. CDR3: CASSLGRDRLNSPLHF. DNA of the CDR3: TGTGCCAGCAGCCTCGGGAGGGACAGGTTGAATTCACCCCTCCACTTT.

This clone was found once. The J gene is TRBJ2-3, the V gene TRBV19; D possibly corresponds to TRBD2 (6 bases). Trimming cost V 8 bases and J 0 bases, with 15 bases left between them. The germline V gene encodes CDR1 LNHDA and CDR2 SQIVND (reference sequence). The CDR3 length is 15 residues. The CDR3 bases are TGTGCCAGTGCTAGTTTGCGGGGAAGCACAGATACGCAGTATTTT. This encodes CASASLRGSTDTQYF.

V is TRBV5-8 and J is TRBJ2-7; a weak D match, TRBD1 (6 bases). CDR1 is SGHTS and CDR2 is YDEGEE in the germline V gene. Trimming pared 0 bases from V and 8 bases from J, leaving 21 bases between. The CDR3 contains 16 residues. CDR3 region: CASSLGTDIRVEQQYF. CDR3 coding DNA: TGTGCCAGCAGCTTGGGGACAGATATACGCGTAGAACAGCAGTACTTC.

The chain combines TRBV7-3 with TRBJ2-1, with 15 bases lining up with TRBD2. The CDR3 covers 15 residues. Trimming at V came to 5 bases and at J to 9 bases, leaving 5 bases not matched to a gene. Germline V gene lookup returns CDR1 SGHTA and CDR2 FQGTGA. The DNA for the CDR3 is TGTGCCAGCAGCCCGGGACTAGCGGGGGGAGTTGAGCAGTTCTTC. Translated: CASSPGLAGGVEQFF.

This clone was observed a handful of times. This chain links TRBV29-1 with TRBJ2-5; 8 nucleotides match TRBD2. Germline assignment: CDR1 SQVTM and CDR2 ANQGSEA. There are 13 residues in the CDR3. Germline trimming cut 7 bases from V and 0 bases from J; bases unmatched to any gene: 4. CDR3 DNA: TGCAGCGCGGGGGGACTAGACCAAGAGACCCAGTACTTC. The encoded protein is CSAGGLDQETQYF.

This sequence joins TRBV7-9 and TRBJ1-4; maybe TRBD1 (5 bases). Germline assignment: CDR1 SEHNR and CDR2 FQNEAQ (reference sequence). Trimming removed 2 bases at V and 8 bases at J, with 12 bases between. The CDR3 is made up of 14 amino acids. The CDR3 sequence is CASSLLAGYEKLFF. The DNA for the CDR3 is TGTGCCAGCAGCTTACTGGCAGGGTACGAAAAACTGTTTTTT.

The gene calls are TRBV19 and TRBJ2-3; 14 bases are a match to TRBD2. Trimming took 6 bases from V and 6 from J; bases not matched to a gene: 8. This CDR3 region has 16 residues. Germline assignment: CDR1 LNHDA and CDR2 SQIVND (reference sequence). CDR3 nucleotide sequence: TGTGCCAGTAGAGCCCCCGGACTAGCGGGGGGTGATACGCAGTATTTT. Encoded protein: CASRAPGLAGGDTQYF. The complete variable domain, with remaining parts taken from reference TRBV19 and TRBJ2-3, reads DGGITQSPKYLFRKEGQNVTLSCEQNLNHDAMYWYRQDPGQGLRLIYYSQIVNDFQKGDIAEGYSVSREKKESFPLTVTSAQKNPTAFYLCASRAPGLAGGDTQYFGPGTRLTVL.

The CDR3 loop reads CASTPPGVSYNEQFF. The CDR3 coding sequence is TGTGCCAGCACCCCTCCGGGGGTGTCCTACAATGAGCAGTTCTTC. The rearrangement joins TRBV27 to TRBJ2-1; TRBD2 is a possible D gene (6 bases). The CDR3 loop spans 15 amino acids. Germline CDR1 MNHEY, CDR2 SMNVEV (reference sequence). Trimming took off 7 bases at V and 1 base at J, with 14 bases between the two ends.

The V call is TRBV28, the J call TRBJ1-6, with a tentative D call TRBD1 (6 bases). V was trimmed by 7 bases and J by 15 bases, leaving 16 bases between them. CDR3 length: 12 amino acids. Germline values: CDR1 MDHEN, CDR2 SYDVKM. DNA of the CDR3: TGTGCCAGCATGGACGCGACAGGCCACCTCCACTTT. Protein sequence: CASMDATGHLHF. Full variable domain (rest looked up from reference TRBV28 and TRBJ1-6): DVKVTQSSRYLVKRTGEKVFLECVQDMDHENMFWYRQDPGLGLRLIYFSYDVKMKEKGDIPEGYSVSREKKERFSLILESASTNQTSMYLCASMDATGHLHFGNGTRLTVT.

The chain combines TRBV4-1 with TRBJ2-7, with TRBD1 matching over 8 bases. V trimming: 6 bases; J trimming: 2 bases; junction bases outside the gene matches: 12. The CDR3 runs to 16 residues. CDR1 is MGHRA, CDR2 YSYEKL, per germline. The CDR3 nucleotides read TGCGCCAGCAGGGACAGGGTGACCGGCGTTACCTACGAGCAGTACTTC. It specifies CASRDRVTGVTYEQYF.

This clone was recorded a few times. The V call is TRBV5-1, the J call TRBJ1-6; D is perhaps TRBD1 (6 bases). V shed 4 bases and J shed 7 bases, with 12 bases lying between them. This CDR3 region has 14 residues. CDR1 and CDR2 from the germline V gene are SGHRS and YFSETQ. DNA of the CDR3: TGCGCCAGCAGCCTGACAGGCGAGAATTCACCCCTCCACTTT. Translation: CASSLTGENSPLHF.

This clone was counted only a few times. CDR3: CASSEAYPGQGDITEAFF. CDR3 in DNA: TGTGCCAGCAGTGAAGCCTACCCCGGACAGGGAGATATCACTGAAGCTTTCTTT. This sequence joins TRBV6-1 and TRBJ1-1, with 8 bases fitting TRBD1. Germline V gene data show CDR1 as MNHNS and CDR2 as SASEGT. This CDR3 is 18 amino acids long. V trimming: 0 bases; J trimming: 4 bases; junction bases outside the gene matches: 13.

This clone has just a few counts. The genes are TRBV7-2 and TRBJ1-2; D is possibly TRBD1 (5 bases). Germline V CDR1 and CDR2: SGHTA, FQGNSA. Trimming took 5 bases from V and 6 from J, leaving 19 bases between them. The CDR3 spans 15 residues. The chain's CDR3 is CASSRIWGEKNGYTF. The DNA for the CDR3 is TGTGCCAGCAGCCGGATCTGGGGGGAAAAAAATGGCTACACCTTC.